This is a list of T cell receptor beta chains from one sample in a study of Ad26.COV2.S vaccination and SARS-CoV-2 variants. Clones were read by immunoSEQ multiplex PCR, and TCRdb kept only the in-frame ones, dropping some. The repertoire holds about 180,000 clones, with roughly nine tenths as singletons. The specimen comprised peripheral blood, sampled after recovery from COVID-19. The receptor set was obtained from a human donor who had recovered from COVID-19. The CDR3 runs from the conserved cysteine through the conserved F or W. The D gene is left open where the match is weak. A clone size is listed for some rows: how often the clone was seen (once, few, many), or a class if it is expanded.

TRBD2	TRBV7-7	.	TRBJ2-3	TGTGCTAGCAGCCCAGTAGCGGGGGGCACAGATACGCAGTATTTT	CASSPVAGGTDTQYF
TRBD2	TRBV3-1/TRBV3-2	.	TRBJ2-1	TGTGCCAGCAGCCCGACCGGTAGCGGGGCCCTGCCCAATGAGCAGTTCTTC	CASSPTGSGALPNEQFF
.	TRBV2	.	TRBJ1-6	TGTGCCAGCAGGGGGACGTTCTACCAGAGCTCCTATAATTCACCCCTCCACTTT	CASRGTFYQSSYNSPLHF
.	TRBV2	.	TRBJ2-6	TGTGCCAGCAGTGCCGGGGCCAACGTCCTGACTTTC	CASSAGANVLTF
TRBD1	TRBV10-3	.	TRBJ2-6	TGTGCCATCAGTGAGTCGGACAGGGTTAAAGGTGGGGCCAACGTCCTGACTTTC	CAISESDRVKGGANVLTF
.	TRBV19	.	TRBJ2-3	TGTGCCAGTAGTAGCGAAACCACAGATACGCAGTATTTT	CASSSETTDTQYF
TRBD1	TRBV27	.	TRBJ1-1	TGTGCCGGTTCAGGGGGCGGGAACACTGAAGCTTTCTTT	CAGSGGGNTEAFF
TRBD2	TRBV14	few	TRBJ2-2	TGTGCCAGCAGACCCACTAGCGGGAGGGGCACCGGGGAGCTGTTTTTT	CASRPTSGRGTGELFF
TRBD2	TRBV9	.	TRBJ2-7	TGTGCCAGCAGCCCCCAGGGACTAGCGGAAACCTACGAGCAGTACTTC	CASSPQGLAETYEQYF
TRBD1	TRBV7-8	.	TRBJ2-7	TGTGCCAGCAGCCCGACAGGGAAAGAGCAGTACTTC	CASSPTGKEQYF
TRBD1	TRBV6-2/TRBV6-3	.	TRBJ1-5	TGTGCCAGCAGTCACGACAGGGGAAGGAGACAGCCCCAGCATTTT	CASSHDRGRRQPQHF
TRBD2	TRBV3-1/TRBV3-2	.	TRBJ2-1	TGTGCCAGCAGCCTTATAGGACTAGCGGGGGCCTACAATGAGCAGTTCTTC	CASSLIGLAGAYNEQFF
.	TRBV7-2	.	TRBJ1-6	TGTGCCAGCAGCCCGTCGACCCTCCGAAGCTCACCCCTCCACTTT	CASSPSTLRSSPLHF
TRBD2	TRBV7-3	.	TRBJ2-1	TGTGCCAGCAGCTTAATAAGGACTAGCGGGAGGGCCGATGAGCAGTTCTTC	CASSLIRTSGRADEQFF
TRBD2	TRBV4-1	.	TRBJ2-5	TGCGCCAGCAGCCAAGATTGGGCTAGCGGTCAAGAGACCCAGTACTTC	CASSQDWASGQETQYF
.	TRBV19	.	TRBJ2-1	TGTGCCAGTAGTATACCTCCCACAGGGACTGTCTACAATGAGCAGTTCTTC	CASSIPPTGTVYNEQFF
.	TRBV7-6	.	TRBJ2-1	TGTGCCAGCAGCTTAGTGGATAATTCCTACAATGAGCAGTTCTTC	CASSLVDNSYNEQFF
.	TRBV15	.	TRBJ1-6	TGTGCCACCGCGCGTAGTACTAATTCACCCCTCCACTTT	CATARSTNSPLHF
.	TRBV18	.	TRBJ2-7	TGTGCCAGCTCACTTTCTAGCGCGGGGTACGAGCAGTACTTC	CASSLSSAGYEQYF
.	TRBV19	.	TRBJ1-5	TGTGCCAGTAGGGAAGGGCAGGCCCACAATCAGCCCCAGCATTTT	CASREGQAHNQPQHF
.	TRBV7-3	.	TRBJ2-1	TGTGCCAGCAGCTTAAGTGGCAGGGATGAGCAGTTCTTC	CASSLSGRDEQFF
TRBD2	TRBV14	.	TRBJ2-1	TGTGCCAGCAGCCCCTCAGGACTAGCGGGTCTCTACAATGAGCAGTTCTTC	CASSPSGLAGLYNEQFF
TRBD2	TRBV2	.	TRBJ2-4	TGTGCCAGCAGTGGTACTGTTGGACTAGCGCAAAACATTCAGTACTTC	CASSGTVGLAQNIQYF
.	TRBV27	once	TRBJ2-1	TGTGCCAGCAACCTGGGGGGTAGCTCCTACAATGAGCAGTTCTTC	CASNLGGSSYNEQFF
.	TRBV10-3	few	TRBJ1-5	TGTGCCATCAGTGAGTCGAACCAGCCCCAGCATTTT	CAISESNQPQHF
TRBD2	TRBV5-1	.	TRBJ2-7	TGCGCCAGCAGCAAAAATAGCGGGATTCAGGCCGAGCAGTACTTC	CASSKNSGIQAEQYF
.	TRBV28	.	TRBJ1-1	TGTGCCAGCCTCTATCGGAACACTGAAGCTTTCTTT	CASLYRNTEAFF
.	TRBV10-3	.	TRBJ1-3	TGTGCCATCAGTGGGGTGGCTTCCTCTGGAAACACCATATATTTT	CAISGVASSGNTIYF
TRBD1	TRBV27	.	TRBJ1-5	TGTGCCAGCAGATACAGGGGTGATCAGCCCCAGCATTTT	CASRYRGDQPQHF
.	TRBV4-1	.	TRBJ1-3	TGCGCCAGCAGCCAAGATCTGGGGGGCTCTGGAAACACCATATATTTT	CASSQDLGGSGNTIYF
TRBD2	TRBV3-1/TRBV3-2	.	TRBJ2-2	TGTGCCACCGGGACTAGTGTCACCGGGGAGCTGTTTTTT	CATGTSVTGELFF
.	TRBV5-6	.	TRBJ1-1	TGTGCCAGCAGCCCAGTGGGGCGCACTGAAGCTTTCTTT	CASSPVGRTEAFF
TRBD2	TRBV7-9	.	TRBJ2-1	TGTGCCAGCACCGGGGGGGCTGTAGATGAGCAGTTCTTC	CASTGGAVDEQFF
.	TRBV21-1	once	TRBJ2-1	TGTGCCAGCAGCAAAGAGGATACTAGCGTAGAAGACAATGAGCAGTTCTTC	CASSKEDTSVEDNEQFF
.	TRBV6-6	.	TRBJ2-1	TGTGCCAGCAGTTACTCGCTGCAGCTTTCCTACAATGAGCAGTTCTTC	CASSYSLQLSYNEQFF
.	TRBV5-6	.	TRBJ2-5	TGTGCCAGCAGTCTATTACCCGGGACCCAGTACTTC	CASSLLPGTQYF
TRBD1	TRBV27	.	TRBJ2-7	TGTGCCAGCAGTTTATCGGTGGGACAGACGACTTACGAGCAGTACTTC	CASSLSVGQTTYEQYF
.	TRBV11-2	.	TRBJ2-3	TGTGCCAGCAGCTTAGACAGGGGCACAGATACGCAGTATTTT	CASSLDRGTDTQYF
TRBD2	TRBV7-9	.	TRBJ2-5	TGTGCCAGCAGCCAGATGCGGGGGGGGACCCAGTACTTC	CASSQMRGGTQYF
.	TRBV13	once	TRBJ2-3	TGTGCCAGCAGCTACGAGAAGGCAGCGGCCCCCACAGATACGCAGTATTTT	CASSYEKAAAPTDTQYF
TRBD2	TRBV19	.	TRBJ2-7	TGTGCCAGTAGTAGGGTCGGGACTAGCGGGCTGGCCTACGAGCAGTACTTC	CASSRVGTSGLAYEQYF
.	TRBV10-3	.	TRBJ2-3	TGTGCCATCAGCTTTAGACAGGGCACAGATACGCAGTATTTT	CAISFRQGTDTQYF
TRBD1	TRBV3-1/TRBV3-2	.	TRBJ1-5	TGTGCCAGCAGCCAGGGGGCCGGGACAGGTTTTAAGCCCCAGCATTTT	CASSQGAGTGFKPQHF
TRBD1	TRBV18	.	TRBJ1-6	TGTGCCAGCTCACCAGGACAGGGGGGCAATTCACCCCTCCACTTT	CASSPGQGGNSPLHF
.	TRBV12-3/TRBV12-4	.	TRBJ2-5	TGTGCCAGCAGTTTAGAGGCAGGGACCCAGTACTTC	CASSLEAGTQYF
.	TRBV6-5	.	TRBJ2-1	TGTGCCAGCAGGGGGGGACAGAGCTTCGGGCAGTTCTTC	CASRGGQSFGQFF
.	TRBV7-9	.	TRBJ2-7	TGTGCCAGCAGCGAAACAAGCGGACATCTCTACGAGCAGTACTTC	CASSETSGHLYEQYF
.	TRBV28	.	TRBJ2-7	TGTGCCAGCGGTCCAGCCTACGAGCAGTACTTC	CASGPAYEQYF